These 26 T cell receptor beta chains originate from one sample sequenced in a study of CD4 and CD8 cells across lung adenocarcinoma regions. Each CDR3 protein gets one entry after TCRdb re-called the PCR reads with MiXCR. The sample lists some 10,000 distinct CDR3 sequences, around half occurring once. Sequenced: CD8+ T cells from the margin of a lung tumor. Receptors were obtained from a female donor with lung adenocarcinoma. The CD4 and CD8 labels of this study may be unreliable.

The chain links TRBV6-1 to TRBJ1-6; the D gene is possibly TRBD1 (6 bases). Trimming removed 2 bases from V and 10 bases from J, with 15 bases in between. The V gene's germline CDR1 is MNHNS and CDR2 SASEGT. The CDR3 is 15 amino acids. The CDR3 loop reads CASSESGGFGSPLHF. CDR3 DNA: TGTGCCAGCAGTGAATCGGGGGGCTTCGGATCACCCCTCCACTTT.

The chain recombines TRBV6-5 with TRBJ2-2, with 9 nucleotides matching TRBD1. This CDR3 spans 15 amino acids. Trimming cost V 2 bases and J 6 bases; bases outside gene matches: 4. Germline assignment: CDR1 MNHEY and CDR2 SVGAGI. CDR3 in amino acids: CASSYGDRESGELFF. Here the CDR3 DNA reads TGTGCCAGCAGTTACGGGGACAGGGAATCCGGGGAGCTGTTTTTT.

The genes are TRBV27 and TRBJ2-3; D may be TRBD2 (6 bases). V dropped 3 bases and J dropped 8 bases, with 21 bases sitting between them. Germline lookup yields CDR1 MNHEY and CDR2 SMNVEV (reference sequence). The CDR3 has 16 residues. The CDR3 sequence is CASSLNVGGGSGTQYF. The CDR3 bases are TGTGCCAGCAGTTTGAATGTCGGGGGTGGGTCAGGTACGCAGTATTTT.

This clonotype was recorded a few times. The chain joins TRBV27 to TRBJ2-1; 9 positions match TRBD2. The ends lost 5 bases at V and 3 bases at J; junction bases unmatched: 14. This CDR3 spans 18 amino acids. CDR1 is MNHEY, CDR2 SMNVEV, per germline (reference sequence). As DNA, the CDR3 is TGTGCCAGCAGTACGGGACTAGCCAGATCAGGACGCTACAATGAGCAGTTCTTC. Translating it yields CASSTGLARSGRYNEQFF.

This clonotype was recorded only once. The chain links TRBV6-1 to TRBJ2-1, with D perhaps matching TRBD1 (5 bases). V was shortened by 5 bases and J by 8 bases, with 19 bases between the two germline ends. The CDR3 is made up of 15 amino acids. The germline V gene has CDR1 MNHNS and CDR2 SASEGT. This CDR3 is CASSTRQRRTDEQFF. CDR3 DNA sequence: TGTGCCAGCAGTACGAGACAGAGACGAACCGATGAGCAGTTCTTC.

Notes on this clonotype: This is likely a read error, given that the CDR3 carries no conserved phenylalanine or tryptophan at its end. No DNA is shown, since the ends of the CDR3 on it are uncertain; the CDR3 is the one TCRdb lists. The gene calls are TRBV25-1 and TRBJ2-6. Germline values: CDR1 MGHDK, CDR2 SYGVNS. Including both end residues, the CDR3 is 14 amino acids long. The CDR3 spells CASSENTGANVLTL.

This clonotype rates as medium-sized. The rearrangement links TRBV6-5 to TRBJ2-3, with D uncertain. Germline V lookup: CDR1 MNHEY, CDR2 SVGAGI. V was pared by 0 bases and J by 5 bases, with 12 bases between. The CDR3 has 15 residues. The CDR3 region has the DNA TGTGCCAGCAGTTACTCATTCTCTCGTGGAGATACGCAGTATTTT. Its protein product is CASSYSFSRGDTQYF.

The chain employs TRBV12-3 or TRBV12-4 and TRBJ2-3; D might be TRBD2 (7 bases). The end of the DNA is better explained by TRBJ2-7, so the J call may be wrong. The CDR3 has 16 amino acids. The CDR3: CASRRKGGGDPETQYF. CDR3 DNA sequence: TGTGCCAGCAGGCGGAAAGGGGGAGGGGACCCAGAGACGCAGTACTTC.

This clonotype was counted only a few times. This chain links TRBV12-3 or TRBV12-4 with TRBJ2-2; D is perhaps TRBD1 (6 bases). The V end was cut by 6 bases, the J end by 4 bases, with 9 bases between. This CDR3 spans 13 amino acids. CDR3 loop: CASRVGGTGELFF. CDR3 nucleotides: TGTGCCAGCAGAGTAGGGGGCACCGGGGAGCTGTTTTTT.

The CDR3 DNA sequence: TGTGCCTTCCTATCTGGACAGTCTGGGGCCAACGTCCTGACTTTC. Residues: CAFLSGQSGANVLTF. The chain combines TRBV10-3 with TRBJ2-6; D might be TRBD1 (6 bases). V was cut by 11 bases and J by 1 base, with 15 bases left in between. The CDR3 runs 15 residues. CDR1 and CDR2 (germline): ENHRY, SYGVKD.

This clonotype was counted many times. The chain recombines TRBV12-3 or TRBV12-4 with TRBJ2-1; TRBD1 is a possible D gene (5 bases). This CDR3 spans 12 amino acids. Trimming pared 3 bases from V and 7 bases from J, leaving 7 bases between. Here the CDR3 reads CASSFRTNEQFF. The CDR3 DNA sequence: TGTGCCAGCAGTTTTCGGACAAATGAGCAGTTCTTC.

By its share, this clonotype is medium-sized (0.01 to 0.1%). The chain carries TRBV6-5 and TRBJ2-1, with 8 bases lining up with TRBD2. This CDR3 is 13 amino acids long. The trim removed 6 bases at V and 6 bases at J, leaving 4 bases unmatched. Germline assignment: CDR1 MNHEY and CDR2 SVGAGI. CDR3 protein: CASSYRGGNEQFF. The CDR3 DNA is TGTGCCAGCAGCTACCGGGGGGGCAATGAGCAGTTCTTC.

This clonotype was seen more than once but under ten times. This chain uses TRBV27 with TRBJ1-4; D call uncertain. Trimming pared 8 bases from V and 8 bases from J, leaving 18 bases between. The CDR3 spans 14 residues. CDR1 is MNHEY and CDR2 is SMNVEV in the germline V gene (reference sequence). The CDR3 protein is CASSTRGNGEKLFF. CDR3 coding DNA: TGTGCCAGCTCCACCCGGGGTAACGGCGAAAAACTGTTTTTT. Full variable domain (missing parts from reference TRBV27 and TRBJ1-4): EAQVTQNPRYLITVTGKKLTVTCSQNMNHEYMSWYRQDPGLGLRQIYYSMNVEVTDKGDVPEGYKVSRKEKRNFPLILESPSPNQTSLYFCASSTRGNGEKLFFGSGTQLSVL.

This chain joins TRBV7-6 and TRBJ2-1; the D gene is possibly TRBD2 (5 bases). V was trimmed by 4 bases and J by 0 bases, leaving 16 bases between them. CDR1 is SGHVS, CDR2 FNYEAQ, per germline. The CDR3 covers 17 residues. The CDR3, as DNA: TGTGCCAGCAGCTCCCCCTTTGTGGCGGGCTCCTACAATGAGCAGTTCTTC. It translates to CASSSPFVAGSYNEQFF.

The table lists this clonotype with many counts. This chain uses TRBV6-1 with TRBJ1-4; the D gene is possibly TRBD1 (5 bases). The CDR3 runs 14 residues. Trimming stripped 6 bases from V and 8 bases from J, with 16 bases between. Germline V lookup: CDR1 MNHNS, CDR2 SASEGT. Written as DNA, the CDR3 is TGTGCCAGCAGCTCCTGGGGGAGCGGGGAAAAACTGTTTTTT. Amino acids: CASSSWGSGEKLFF.

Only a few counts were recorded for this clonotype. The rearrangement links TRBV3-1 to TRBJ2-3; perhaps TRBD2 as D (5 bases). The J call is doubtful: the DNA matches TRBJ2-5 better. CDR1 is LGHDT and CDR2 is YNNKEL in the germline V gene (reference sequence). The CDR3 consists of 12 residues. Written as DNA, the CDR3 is TGTGCCAGCTTGGGTCCGGGGGAGACCCAGTACTTC. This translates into CASLGPGETQYF.

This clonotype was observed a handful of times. CDR3 in DNA: TGCAGTGCTAGAAAAGATGAAGCGGGAGCAGGAGAGCAGTACTTC. This encodes CSARKDEAGAGEQYF. The chain uses TRBV20-1 and TRBJ2-5; the match to TRBD2 covers 8 bases. Germline V gene sequence: CDR1 DFQATT, CDR2 SNEGSKA (reference sequence). There are 15 residues in the CDR3. The J segment lost 11 bases and the V segment lost 2 bases, leaving 16 bases of the junction unmatched.

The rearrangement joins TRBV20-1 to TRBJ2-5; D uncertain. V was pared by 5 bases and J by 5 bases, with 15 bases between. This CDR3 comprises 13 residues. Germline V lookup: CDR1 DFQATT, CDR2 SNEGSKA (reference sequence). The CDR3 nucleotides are TGCAGTGCTGGATCACGGGTCTTGGAGACCCAGTACTTC. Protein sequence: CSAGSRVLETQYF.

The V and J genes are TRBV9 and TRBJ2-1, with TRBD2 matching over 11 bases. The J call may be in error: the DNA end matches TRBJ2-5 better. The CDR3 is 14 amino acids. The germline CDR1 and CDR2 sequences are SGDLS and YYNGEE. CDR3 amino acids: CASSVLAGGETQYF. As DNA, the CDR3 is TGTGCCAGCAGCGTACTAGCGGGAGGAGAGACCCAGTACTTC.

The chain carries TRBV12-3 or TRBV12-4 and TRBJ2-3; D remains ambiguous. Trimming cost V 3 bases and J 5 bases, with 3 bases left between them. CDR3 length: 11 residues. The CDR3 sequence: CASSFVDTQYF. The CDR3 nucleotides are TGTGCCAGCAGTTTCGTAGATACGCAGTATTTT.

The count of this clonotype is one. As DNA, the CDR3 is TGTGCCAGCAGCTCTCCGGGGGCTAGCGGCACAGATGAGCAGTACTTC. This codes for CASSSPGASGTDEQYF. The rearrangement links TRBV27 to TRBJ2-1; possible D gene TRBD2, 7 bases. The J call is in doubt because the DNA end fits TRBJ2-7 better. The CDR3 contains 16 residues. The germline V gene has CDR1 MNHEY and CDR2 SMNVEV (reference sequence).

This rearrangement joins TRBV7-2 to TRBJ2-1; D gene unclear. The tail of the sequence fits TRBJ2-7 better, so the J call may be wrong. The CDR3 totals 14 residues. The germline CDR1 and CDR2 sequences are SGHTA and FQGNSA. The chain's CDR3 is CASSLAGRPYEQYF. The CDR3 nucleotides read TGTGCCAGCAGCTTGGCAGGTCGGCCCTACGAGCAGTACTTC.

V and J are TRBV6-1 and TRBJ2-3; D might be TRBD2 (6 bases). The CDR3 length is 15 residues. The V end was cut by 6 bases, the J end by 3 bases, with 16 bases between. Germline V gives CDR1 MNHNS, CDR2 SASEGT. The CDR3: CASRALAARTDTQYF. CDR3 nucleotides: TGTGCCAGCAGGGCCTTAGCGGCCAGGACAGATACGCAGTATTTT.

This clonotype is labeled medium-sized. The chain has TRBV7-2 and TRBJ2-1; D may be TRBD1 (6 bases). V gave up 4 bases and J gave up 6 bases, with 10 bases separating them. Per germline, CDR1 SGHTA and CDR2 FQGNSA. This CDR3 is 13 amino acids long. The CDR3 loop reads CASSSPTGNEQFF. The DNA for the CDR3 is TGTGCCAGCAGCTCCCCGACAGGCAATGAGCAGTTCTTC.

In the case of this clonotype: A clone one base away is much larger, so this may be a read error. The DNA of the CDR3 is TGTGCCAGCAGGAAAACTGGGGCCAACATCCTGACTTTC. It is translated as CASRKTGANILTF. The chain recombines TRBV27 with TRBJ2-6; TRBD1 might be the D (5 bases). Germline V gene lookup returns CDR1 MNHEY and CDR2 SMNVEV (reference sequence). The CDR3 runs to 13 residues.

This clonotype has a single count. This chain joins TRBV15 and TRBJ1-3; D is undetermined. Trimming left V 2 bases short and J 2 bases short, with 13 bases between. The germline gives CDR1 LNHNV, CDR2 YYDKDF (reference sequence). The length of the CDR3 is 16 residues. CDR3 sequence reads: CATSRRLPTAGNTIYF. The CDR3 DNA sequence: TGTGCCACCAGCAGACGCCTCCCGACGGCTGGAAACACCATATATTTT.